This T cell receptor beta chain derives from a study of T cell responses to AZD1222 COVID-19 vaccine. Background on the study: Pooling of second doses given at about 4 or about 12 weeks was done.

V lost 3 bases and J lost 3, with 8 bases in between. The CDR3 totals 13 residues. Some clones are missing from TCRdb's copy, which holds only in-frame ones; the method was immunoSEQ multiplex PCR. The data show approximately 100,000 clones, over 75% seen once. As for this clone: The antigen is undetermined.

Whole-study findings and limits: Per reports, nearly half of all spike-specific TCRs target regions that are unmutated in variants. Vaccine-related CD4 TCRs covered spike, predominating at 160-218 and 743-854. Researchers took repertoire samples only after the peak T cell response had come.

The material was peripheral blood, obtained on day 0 of AZD1222 vaccination. The chain carries TRBV12-3 or TRBV12-4 and TRBJ1-1; D gene unclear. The TCR sequence derives from an adult in good health. The CDR3 DNA reads as TGTGCCAGCAGTTTCGTGGTCTACACTGAAGCTTTCTTT. Encoded protein: CASSFVVYTEAFF.